This T cell receptor (beta chain) came from a study of a mutant IDH1 vaccine in newly diagnosed glioma. The overall study: Treated patients had a mean age of approximately 40 years and a sex split that was approximately 62% male and roughly 38% female.

The data were produced by immunoSEQ multiplex PCR, yet TCRdb's version contains in-frame clones alone and is incomplete. This sample carries some 59,000 clones, about four fifths of them seen once, and the ten largest clones take under 20%. Of note for this clone: Its matching antigen is unknown.

Study-wide results and caveats: There seemed to be no relation between pseudoprogression and changes in top peripheral T cell clonotypes.

Trimming stripped 2 bases from V and 1 base from J, with 11 bases between. The CDR3 sequence is 15 residues long. The germline CDR1 and CDR2 sequences are MNHEY and SVGAGI. Time point denoted: baseline, week 1 (first vaccination visit). Sample treatment: pre-vaccination baseline after standard-of-care therapy. Here the sequenced sample was PBMCs, taken from a glioma patient treated with radiotherapy, temozolomide or both. The chain is built from TRBV6-5 and TRBJ1-1; TRBD1 might be the D (5 bases). This TCR came from a man aged 18 to 30 with glioma. The chain's CDR3 is CASSYGAGANTEAFF. The CDR3 nucleotides read TGTGCCAGCAGTTACGGCGCTGGGGCGAACACTGAAGCTTTCTTT.